The clone carrying this T cell receptor beta chain came up a few times. The antigen is unknown. This sample is drawn from a study of breast tumors, draining lymph nodes, adjacent tissues. Study-wide results and limits: Tumor and nontumor repertoires were significantly more similar in luminal-like than in basal-like breast cancer. Tumor TCR diversity was below lymph nodes but above nontumor tissue.

Axillary draining lymph nodes of breast cancer patients supplied the node samples. TCRdb re-derived calls from the multiplex PCR reads in MiXCR, one entry per CDR3 protein. Of 150,000 to 200,000 distinct CDR3 sequences listed, around a third are singletons. CDR3 length: 14 residues. The germline gives CDR1 LGHDT, CDR2 YNNKEL (reference sequence). Trimming took 4 bases from V and 7 from J; bases not matched to a gene: 6. The sequenced material came from axillary lymph node tissue. The gene calls are TRBV3-1 and TRBJ2-1, with 8 bases matching TRBD2. This TCR came from a female donor with breast cancer. Some clones in this sample may be carry-over from other donors' samples. CDR3 region: CASSLSGGSNEQFF. The CDR3 coding sequence is TGTGCCAGCAGCCTAAGCGGGGGATCGAATGAGCAGTTCTTC.